A selection of T cell receptor beta chains follows, all from one sample in a study of cytomegalovirus exposure and HLA in healthy donors. Some clones are missing from TCRdb's copy, which holds only in-frame ones; the method was immunoSEQ multiplex PCR. The sample yields roughly 80,000 clones, more than 75% seen once. Material: PBMCs. The receptors here all came from a male donor in good health and CMV-seropositive. Each CDR3 is given with its conserved first and last residue. D genes are given only for firm matches. Clone size is stated in some rows and not others, as once, few, many or a class when expanded.

TRBV6-1	NA	TRBJ1-2	NA	TGTGCCAGCAGTGCCGACTTCTATGGCTACACCTTC	CASSADFYGYTF
TRBV19	NA	TRBJ2-5	TRBD1	TGTGCCAGTAGCCGAAACGCAGGGGGCGGGTGGGAGACCCAGTACTTC	CASSRNAGGGWETQYF
TRBV30	NA	TRBJ1-5	NA	TGTGCCTGGGGGACTTTGGGGAATCAGCCCCAGCATTTT	CAWGTLGNQPQHF
TRBV9	NA	TRBJ1-2	TRBD1	TGTGCCAGCAGCATTACAGGGGCCCCCTATGGCTACACCTTC	CASSITGAPYGYTF
TRBV18	NA	TRBJ1-1	NA	TGTGCCAGCTCACAGGACCCCTGGGAGGCTTTCTTT	CASSQDPWEAFF
TRBV9	NA	TRBJ2-7	TRBD2	TGTGCCAGCAGCGTAGCTACGACGGGGGGGCCCTACGAGCAGTACTTC	CASSVATTGGPYEQYF
TRBV28	NA	TRBJ2-1	TRBD2	TGTGCCAGCAGCCAGGGACTAGCGGGGACCGATGAGCAGTTCTTC	CASSQGLAGTDEQFF
TRBV19	NA	TRBJ2-5	NA	TGTGCCAGTAGTATAAACCCAGGGGTCCAAGAGACCCAGTACTTC	CASSINPGVQETQYF
TRBV5-1	NA	TRBJ2-2	NA	TGCGCCAGCAGCTTAGGGGCAGCTTCCACCGGGGAGCTGTTTTTT	CASSLGAASTGELFF
TRBV2	once	TRBJ2-5	NA	TGTGCCAGCAACCCGACAGACTTCGAAGAGACCCAGTACTTC	CASNPTDFEETQYF
TRBV11-3	NA	TRBJ2-1	NA	TGTGCCAGCAGCTTTAGCGGACCTTACAATGAGCAGTTCTTC	CASSFSGPYNEQFF
TRBV6-5	NA	TRBJ2-3	TRBD2	TGTGCCAGCAGCCCTCTAGGGGAGGGCCCAGATACGCAGTATTTT	CASSPLGEGPDTQYF
TRBV6-1	NA	TRBJ2-7	TRBD1	TGTGCCAGCAGTGCTAGACAGGGCTCCTACGAGCAGTACTTC	CASSARQGSYEQYF
TRBV6-1	NA	TRBJ1-2	TRBD1	TGTGCCAGCAGTTTACACTCCGGGACAGGGGGCGGCTACACCTTC	CASSLHSGTGGGYTF
TRBV6-6	NA	TRBJ2-7	TRBD1	TGTGCCAGCAGCCGGACAGGGGACTACGAGCAGTACTTC	CASSRTGDYEQYF
TRBV25-1	NA	TRBJ2-3	NA	TGTGCCAGCACCTTAGCGGCTAGCACAGATACGCAGTATTTT	CASTLAASTDTQYF
TRBV5-1	few	TRBJ2-1	TRBD2	TGCGCCAGCAGAAAGGACCGGACTAGCGGGTACAATGAGCAGTTCTTC	CASRKDRTSGYNEQFF
TRBV6-5	NA	TRBJ2-1	TRBD2	TGTGCCAGCAGTTACGCAGGCGGGAGGGCTTACAATGAGCAGTTCTTC	CASSYAGGRAYNEQFF
TRBV7-2	NA	TRBJ1-1	NA	TGTGCCAGCAGCCCGCAGGGTGGGAACACTGAAGCTTTCTTT	CASSPQGGNTEAFF
TRBV2	NA	TRBJ2-1	NA	TGTGCCAGCAGTGACGGGAACTACAATGAGCAGTTCTTC	CASSDGNYNEQFF
TRBV10-1	NA	TRBJ2-7	NA	TGCGCCAGCAACGGGGTGGAAGGCGACGAGCAGTACTTC	CASNGVEGDEQYF
TRBV28	NA	TRBJ1-2	NA	TGTGCCAGCAGTTTTAAGACAGATCTCTATGGCTACACCTTC	CASSFKTDLYGYTF
TRBV14	few	TRBJ2-3	TRBD2	TGTGCCAGCAGCTCTGGACTAGCGGGAGGTGGGACGCAGTATTTT	CASSSGLAGGGTQYF
TRBV9	NA	TRBJ2-3	TRBD2	TGTGCCAGCAGCGTTAATAGCGGGAGCACAGATACGCAGTATTTT	CASSVNSGSTDTQYF
TRBV7-9	few	TRBJ2-7	TRBD1	TGTGCCAGCAGCTGGGACAGGTACGAGGAGCAGTACTTC	CASSWDRYEEQYF
TRBV6-1	NA	TRBJ2-2	TRBD1	TGTGCCAGCAGTCGGGACAGGGTGAACACCGGGGAGCTGTTTTTT	CASSRDRVNTGELFF
TRBV30	many	TRBJ1-5	NA	TGTGCCTGGAGTGCGGACAACAATCAGCCCCAGCATTTT	CAWSADNNQPQHF
TRBV6-5	NA	TRBJ2-7	NA	TGCGTCGTGGCGGGATATGCGGGCGAGCAGTACTTC	CVVAGYAGEQYF
TRBV28	NA	TRBJ1-2	TRBD1	TGTGCCAGCAGTCCGCAAGGGACAGGCAGGGGCTACACCTTC	CASSPQGTGRGYTF
TRBV5-6	NA	TRBJ2-3	NA	TGTGCCAGCAGCTCGGGACTGACGCCAGATACGCAGTATTTT	CASSSGLTPDTQYF
TRBV6-5	NA	TRBJ2-1	NA	TGTGCCAGCAGTGGGCAGGGAAAAAATGAGCAGTTCTTC	CASSGQGKNEQFF
TRBV6-5	NA	TRBJ1-2	NA	TGTGCCAGCAGTTACTACAGGAACAATGGCTACACCTTC	CASSYYRNNGYTF
TRBV4-1	NA	TRBJ2-7	NA	TGCGCCAGCAGCCAAGATCGACTGGGAGCCGAGCAGTACTTC	CASSQDRLGAEQYF
TRBV28	NA	TRBJ2-7	NA	TGTGCCAGCAGTTTAGGTGGGCAGGGTACCGACGAGCAGTACTTC	CASSLGGQGTDEQYF
TRBV7-3	NA	TRBJ2-3	TRBD2	TGTGCCAGCAGCTTTGGTAGCGGGCCCACAGATACGCAGTATTTT	CASSFGSGPTDTQYF
TRBV10-3	NA	TRBJ1-6	TRBD1	TGTGCCATCAGTGACCCCTTAGCAGGGGGAGGTCCGGCCCTCCACTTT	CAISDPLAGGGPALHF
TRBV5-1	NA	TRBJ2-1	TRBD1	TGCGCCAGCCGCCAGGGGGTAGCTCACTACAATGAGCAGTTCTTC	CASRQGVAHYNEQFF
TRBV28	NA	TRBJ2-7	NA	TGTGCCAGCAGGGAGACAGGAGTAGGGCAGTACTTC	CASRETGVGQYF
TRBV4-3	NA	TRBJ1-2	TRBD1	TGCGCCAGCAGCCCGGGACAGGGGAACTATGGCTACACCTTC	CASSPGQGNYGYTF
TRBV19	once	TRBJ1-1	NA	TGTGCCAGTAGGGGGTATAGCGACACCGAATCTTTCTTT	CASRGYSDTESFF
TRBV2	few	TRBJ1-5	TRBD1	TGTGCCAGCAGTAGGACAGGGGCGGGCAATCAGCCCCAGCATTTT	CASSRTGAGNQPQHF
TRBV7-8	NA	TRBJ2-7	TRBD2	TGTGCCAGCAGCTCCTTCGGGACTAGCGGGAGCTACGAGCAGTACTTC	CASSSFGTSGSYEQYF
TRBV27	NA	TRBJ2-1	NA	TGTGCCAGCAGTTACGGACTCTACAATGAGCAGTTCTTC	CASSYGLYNEQFF
TRBV19	NA	TRBJ2-7	NA	TGTGCCAGTAGTAACTCCGCATCCTACGAGCAGTACTTC	CASSNSASYEQYF
TRBV7-2	NA	TRBJ1-4	TRBD1	TGTGCCAGCAGCCCCAGGGGACAGGGCCGGACTAATGAAAAACTGTTTTTT	CASSPRGQGRTNEKLFF
TRBV18	NA	TRBJ1-1	TRBD1	TGTGCCAGCTCGGAACGACAGGGGGCGGACACTGAAGCTTTCTTT	CASSERQGADTEAFF
TRBV19	NA	TRBJ1-1	NA	TGTGCCAGTAGTATACCCTCCCTCAGGGCCAGTGAAGCTTTCTTT	CASSIPSLRASEAFF
TRBV6-6	NA	TRBJ2-4	NA	TGTGCCAGCAGTTACTCAGACAGTAAAAACATTCAGTACTTC	CASSYSDSKNIQYF
TRBV15	NA	TRBJ2-7	TRBD2	TGTGCCACCAGCGGGGGACTAGCGGGAGAGAACGAGCAGTACTTC	CATSGGLAGENEQYF
TRBV10-2	NA	TRBJ2-1	NA	TGCGCCAGCAGTGTCGGGGGTTACAATGAGCAGTTCTTC	CASSVGGYNEQFF
TRBV27	NA	TRBJ2-2	TRBD2	TGTGCCAGCAGTCTAGGGACTAGCGGGGCGAACACCGGGGAGCTGTTTTTT	CASSLGTSGANTGELFF
TRBV7-9	NA	TRBJ2-5	NA	TGTGCCAGCAGCTTTACAGTTGGGCAGTACTTC	CASSFTVGQYF
TRBV7-6	NA	TRBJ2-7	TRBD1	TGTGCCAGCAGTAAAGACAGGGGAATCTTCTACGAGCAGTACTTC	CASSKDRGIFYEQYF